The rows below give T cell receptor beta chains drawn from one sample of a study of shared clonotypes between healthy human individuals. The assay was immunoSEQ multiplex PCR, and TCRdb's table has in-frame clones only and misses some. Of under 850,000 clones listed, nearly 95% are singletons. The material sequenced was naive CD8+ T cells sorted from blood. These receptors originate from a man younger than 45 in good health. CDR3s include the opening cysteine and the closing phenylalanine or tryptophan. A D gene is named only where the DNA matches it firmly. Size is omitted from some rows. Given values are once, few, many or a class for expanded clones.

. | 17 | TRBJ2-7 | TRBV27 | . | CASSLSAGFKGAYEQYF | TGTGCCAGCAGTTTATCGGCGGGGTTTAAGGGGGCCTACGAGCAGTACTTC
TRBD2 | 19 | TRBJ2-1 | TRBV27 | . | CASSLSDSGAGGPLNEQFF | TGTGCCAGCAGTTTATCTGACTCTGGGGCGGGGGGACCTCTCAATGAGCAGTTCTTC
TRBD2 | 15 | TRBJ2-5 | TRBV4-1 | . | CASSQWREGQETQYF | TGCGCCAGCAGCCAATGGCGGGAGGGACAAGAGACCCAGTACTTC
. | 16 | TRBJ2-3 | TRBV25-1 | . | CASSESTDDSTDTQYF | TGTGCCAGCAGTGAATCCACGGACGACAGCACAGATACGCAGTATTTT
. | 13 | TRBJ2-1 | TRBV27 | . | CASSRRADREQFF | TGTGCCAGCAGCCGCCGGGCGGACCGGGAGCAGTTCTTC
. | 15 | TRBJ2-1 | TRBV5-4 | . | CASSFSSGPYNEQFF | TGTGCCAGCAGCTTCTCCAGCGGGCCTTACAATGAGCAGTTCTTC
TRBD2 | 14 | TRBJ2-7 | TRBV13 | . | CASSFPGRGYEQYF | TGTGCCAGCAGCTTCCCCGGGAGGGGCTACGAGCAGTACTTC
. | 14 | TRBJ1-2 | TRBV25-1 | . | CASTEDTGKDGYTF | TGTGCCAGCACCGAAGATACAGGGAAGGATGGCTACACCTTC
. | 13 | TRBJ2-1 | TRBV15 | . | CATSTRSYNEQFF | TGTGCCACCAGCACACGGTCCTACAATGAGCAGTTCTTC
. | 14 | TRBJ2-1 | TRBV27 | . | CASSFGGSHNEQFF | TGTGCCAGCAGTTTTGGGGGATCCCACAATGAGCAGTTCTTC
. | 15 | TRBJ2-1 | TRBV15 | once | CATSFHRGSYNEQFF | TGTGCCACCAGCTTCCACCGGGGCTCCTACAATGAGCAGTTCTTC
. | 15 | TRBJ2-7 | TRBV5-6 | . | CASSPTRGSYYEQYF | TGTGCCAGCAGCCCTACCCGGGGGAGCTACTACGAGCAGTACTTC
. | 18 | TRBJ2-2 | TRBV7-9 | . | CASSLPRETEGVTGELFF | TGTGCCAGCAGCTTACCCAGAGAAACGGAGGGGGTTACCGGGGAGCTGTTTTTT
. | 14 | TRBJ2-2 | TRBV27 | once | CASSLVGFTGELFF | TGTGCCAGCAGTTTAGTAGGCTTCACCGGGGAGCTGTTTTTT
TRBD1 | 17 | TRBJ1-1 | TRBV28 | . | CASSLPYPDRANTEAFF | TGTGCCAGCAGTTTGCCATACCCGGACAGGGCTAACACTGAAGCTTTCTTT
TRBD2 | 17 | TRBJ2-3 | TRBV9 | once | CASSITSGSASTDTQYF | TGTGCCAGCAGCATAACTAGCGGGAGCGCTAGCACAGATACGCAGTATTTT
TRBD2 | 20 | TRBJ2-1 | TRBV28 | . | CASSHGLAKTPTAKDNEQFF | TGTGCCAGCAGTCATGGACTAGCGAAAACCCCAACGGCCAAAGACAATGAGCAGTTCTTC
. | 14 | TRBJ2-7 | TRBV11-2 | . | CASSEEDFSYEQYF | TGTGCCAGCAGCGAAGAGGACTTCTCCTACGAGCAGTACTTC
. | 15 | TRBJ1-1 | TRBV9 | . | CASSVADSSYTEAFF | TGTGCCAGCAGCGTAGCTGATAGCAGCTACACTGAAGCTTTCTTT
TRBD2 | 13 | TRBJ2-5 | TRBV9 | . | CASGGLVRETQYF | TGTGCCAGCGGGGGACTAGTGCGAGAGACCCAGTACTTC
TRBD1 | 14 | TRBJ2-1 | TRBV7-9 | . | CASSFIDREDEQFF | TGTGCCAGCAGCTTCATTGACAGGGAAGATGAGCAGTTCTTC
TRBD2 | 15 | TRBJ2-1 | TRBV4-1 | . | CASSPREDPYNEQFF | TGCGCCAGCAGCCCCCGGGAGGATCCCTACAATGAGCAGTTCTTC
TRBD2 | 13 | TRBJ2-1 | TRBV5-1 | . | CASYSGIGHEQFF | TGCGCCAGCTATAGCGGGATTGGGCATGAGCAGTTCTTC
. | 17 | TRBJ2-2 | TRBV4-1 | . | CASSQAPGLLNTGELFF | TGCGCCAGCAGCCAAGCGCCGGGACTCCTTAACACCGGGGAGCTGTTTTTT
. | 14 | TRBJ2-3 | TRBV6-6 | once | CASSDRTEADTQYF | TGTGCCAGCAGTGACAGGACAGAGGCAGATACGCAGTATTTT
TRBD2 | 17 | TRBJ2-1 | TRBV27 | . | CASSPSGTSGSYNEQFF | TGTGCCAGCAGTCCCTCCGGGACTAGCGGTTCCTACAATGAGCAGTTCTTC
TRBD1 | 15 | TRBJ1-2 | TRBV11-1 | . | CASSSEVQGDYGYTF | TGTGCCAGCAGTTCTGAGGTACAGGGGGACTATGGCTACACCTTC
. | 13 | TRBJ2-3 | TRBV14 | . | CASSQYSTDTQYF | TGTGCCAGCAGCCAATACAGCACAGATACGCAGTATTTT
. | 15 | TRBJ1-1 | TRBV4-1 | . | CASSQEPAPVERAFF | TGCGCCAGCAGCCAAGAGCCCGCCCCCGTGGAACGAGCTTTCTTT
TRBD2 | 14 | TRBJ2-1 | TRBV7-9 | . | CASSLTSGHNEQFF | TGTGCCAGCAGCTTGACTAGCGGGCACAATGAGCAGTTCTTC
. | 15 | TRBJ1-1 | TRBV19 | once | CASVTTSAGNTEAFF | TGTGCCAGTGTAACAACCAGCGCGGGGAACACTGAAGCTTTCTTT
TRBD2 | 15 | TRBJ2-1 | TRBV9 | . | CASSVSGLSYNEQFF | TGTGCCAGCAGCGTTAGCGGGTTGTCCTACAATGAGCAGTTCTTC
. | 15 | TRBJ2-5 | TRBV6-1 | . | CASSEGYSQGETQYF | TGTGCCAGCAGTGAGGGGTACTCCCAGGGAGAGACCCAGTACTTC
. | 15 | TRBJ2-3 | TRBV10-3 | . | CAISEGIGALDTQYF | TGTGCCATCAGTGAAGGTATAGGGGCTCTAGATACGCAGTATTTT
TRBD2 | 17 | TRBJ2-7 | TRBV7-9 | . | CASSSEAGTSGRYEQYF | TGTGCCAGCAGCTCAGAGGCCGGGACTAGCGGGAGGTACGAGCAGTACTTC
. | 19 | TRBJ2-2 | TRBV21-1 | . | CASSTEGVFKRVRTGELFF | TGTGCCAGCAGCACCGAGGGGGTATTTAAGCGGGTACGAACCGGGGAGCTGTTTTTT
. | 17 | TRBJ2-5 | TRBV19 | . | CASSGSLQPDLLETQYF | TGTGCCAGTAGCGGTTCTCTACAACCGGACCTCCTAGAGACCCAGTACTTC
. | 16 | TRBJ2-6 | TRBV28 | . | CASSLLVRTGANVLTF | TGTGCCAGCAGTTTATTAGTAAGAACTGGGGCCAACGTCCTGACTTTC
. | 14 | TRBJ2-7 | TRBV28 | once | CASSLGRRSYEQYF | TGTGCCAGCAGTTTGGGGAGGCGCTCCTACGAGCAGTACTTC
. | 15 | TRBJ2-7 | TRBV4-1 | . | CASSHGQGMAYEQYF | TGCGCCAGCAGCCACGGGCAGGGGATGGCCTACGAGCAGTACTTC
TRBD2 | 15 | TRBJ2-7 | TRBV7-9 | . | CASSSTSGRAAEQYF | TGTGCCAGCAGCTCGACTAGCGGGAGGGCCGCCGAGCAGTACTTC
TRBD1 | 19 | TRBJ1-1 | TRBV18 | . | CASSPYPGDRDRDGTEAFF | TGTGCCAGCTCGCCCTACCCGGGGGACCGGGACAGGGACGGCACTGAAGCTTTCTTT
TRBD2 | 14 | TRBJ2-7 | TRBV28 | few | CASRFGLAGYEQYF | TGTGCCAGCAGGTTCGGACTAGCGGGATACGAGCAGTACTTC
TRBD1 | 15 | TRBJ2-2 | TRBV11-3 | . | CASSSRDRVTGELFF | TGTGCCAGCAGCTCCCGGGACAGGGTCACCGGGGAGCTGTTTTTT
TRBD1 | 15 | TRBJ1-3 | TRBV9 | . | CASSYRTGSGNTIYF | TGTGCCAGCAGCTATCGGACAGGGTCTGGAAACACCATATATTTT